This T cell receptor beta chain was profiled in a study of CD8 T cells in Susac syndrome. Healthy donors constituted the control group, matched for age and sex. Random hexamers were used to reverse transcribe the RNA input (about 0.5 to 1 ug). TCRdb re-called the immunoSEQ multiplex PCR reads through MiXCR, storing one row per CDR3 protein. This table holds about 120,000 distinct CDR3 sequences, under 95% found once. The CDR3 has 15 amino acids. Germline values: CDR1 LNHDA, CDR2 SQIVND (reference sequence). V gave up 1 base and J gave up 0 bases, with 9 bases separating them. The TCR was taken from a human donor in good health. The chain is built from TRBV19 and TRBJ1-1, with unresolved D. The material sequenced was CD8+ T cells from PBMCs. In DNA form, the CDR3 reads TGTGCCAGTAGTATAGGACGGATGGTGAACACTGAAGCTTTCTTT. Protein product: CASSIGRMVNTEAFF.